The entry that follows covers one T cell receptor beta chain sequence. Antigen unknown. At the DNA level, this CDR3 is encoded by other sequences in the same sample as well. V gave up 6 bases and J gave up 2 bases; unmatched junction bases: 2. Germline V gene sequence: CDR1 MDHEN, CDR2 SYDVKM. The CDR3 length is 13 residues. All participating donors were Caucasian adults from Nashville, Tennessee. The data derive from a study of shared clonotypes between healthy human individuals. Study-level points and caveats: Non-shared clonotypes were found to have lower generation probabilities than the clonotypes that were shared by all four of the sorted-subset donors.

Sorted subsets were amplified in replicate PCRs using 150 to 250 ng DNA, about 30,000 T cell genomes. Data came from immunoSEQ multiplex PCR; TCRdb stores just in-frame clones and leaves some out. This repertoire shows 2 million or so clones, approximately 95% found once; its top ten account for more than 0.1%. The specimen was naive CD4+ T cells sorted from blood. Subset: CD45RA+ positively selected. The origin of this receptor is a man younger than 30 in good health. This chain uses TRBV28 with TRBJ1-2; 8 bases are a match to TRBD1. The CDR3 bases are TGTGCCAGCAGGCGACAGGGGAACTATGGCTACACCTTC. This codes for CASRRQGNYGYTF.